The rows below give T cell receptor beta chains drawn from one sample of a study of Ad26.COV2.S vaccination and SARS-CoV-2 variants. TCRdb keeps only in-frame clones here, not all; method: immunoSEQ multiplex PCR. The sample consists of hundreds of thousands of clones, more than 80% of them appearing once. This sample comprised peripheral blood, obtained in a trial of Ad26.COV2.S vaccine versus placebo. Receptors originate from a person between 18 and 60 years old who received the Ad26.COV2.S COVID-19 vaccine or a placebo. The CDR3 runs from the conserved cysteine through the conserved F or W. The D gene is left open where the match is weak. Only part of the rows carry a size: once, few, many, or a class if the clone is expanded.

clone_size	d_call	v_call	cdr3_length	j_call	cdr3_nt	cdr3_aa
NA	NA	TRBV18	16	TRBJ1-2	TGTGCCAGCTCACCGGCCTCCGACAAGCCTGGCTATGGCTACACCTTC	CASSPASDKPGYGYTF
NA	NA	TRBV2	14	TRBJ2-5	TGTGCCAGCAGTGAATCGAGGACACAAGAGACCCAGTACTTC	CASSESRTQETQYF
NA	TRBD1	TRBV7-3	20	TRBJ2-6	TGTGCCAGCAGCTTATATTCAGTGGGACAGCCGCCCTCTGGGGCCAACGTCCTGACTTTC	CASSLYSVGQPPSGANVLTF
NA	NA	TRBV19	14	TRBJ1-6	TGTGCCAGCAAACCCACCCGGCGGATTTCACCCCTCCACTTT	CASKPTRRISPLHF
NA	TRBD1	TRBV5-1	16	TRBJ2-2	TGCGCCAGCACCCCTCCCGGGACAGGGGACACCGGGGAGCTGTTTTTT	CASTPPGTGDTGELFF
once	TRBD1	TRBV6-5	14	TRBJ2-2	TGTGCCAGCAGTAGGACAGGGGGCACCGGGGAGCTGTTTTTT	CASSRTGGTGELFF
NA	NA	TRBV5-1	14	TRBJ2-7	TGCGCCAGCAGTAGACAGGACCCTACCTACGAGCAGTACTTC	CASSRQDPTYEQYF
NA	TRBD1	TRBV5-1	14	TRBJ2-7	TGCGCCAGCACTCGGACAGGGCTTCTCGACGAGCAGTACTTC	CASTRTGLLDEQYF
NA	NA	TRBV7-8	17	TRBJ1-5	TGTGCCAGCAGCTTACAGGCAGGAGGTTATACCAATCAGCCCCAGCATTTT	CASSLQAGGYTNQPQHF
once	NA	TRBV2	15	TRBJ2-1	TGTGCCAGCAGTGAGGGGGGTAGCTCCTACAATGAGCAGTTCTTC	CASSEGGSSYNEQFF
few	NA	TRBV5-4	17	TRBJ1-3	TGTGCCAGCAGCTCGGAACCGGGATCCCTCCCAGGAAACACCATATATTTT	CASSSEPGSLPGNTIYF
NA	TRBD2	TRBV14	14	TRBJ2-7	TGTGCCAGCAGCCCCGACGGGGGGTTTTACGAGCAGTACTTC	CASSPDGGFYEQYF
NA	TRBD2	TRBV6-5	13	TRBJ2-7	TGTGCCAGCAGTATAGCGGGAACCTACGAGCAGTACTTC	CASSIAGTYEQYF
NA	NA	TRBV5-1	14	TRBJ2-7	TGCGCCAGCAGCTTGGCCGGGGCTTCCTACGAGCAGTACTTC	CASSLAGASYEQYF
NA	NA	TRBV15	16	TRBJ2-1	TGTGCCACCAGCAGAGCTTGGGTCTCTTCCTACAATGAGCAGTTCTTC	CATSRAWVSSYNEQFF
NA	NA	TRBV5-6	14	TRBJ1-5	TGTGCCAGCAGCTTAACAGGGTCGTCTCAGCCCCAGCATTTT	CASSLTGSSQPQHF
NA	TRBD1	TRBV30	12	TRBJ2-3	TGTGCCTGGAGTAGGGGGCCAGATACGCAGTATTTT	CAWSRGPDTQYF
NA	TRBD2	TRBV7-2	13	TRBJ2-7	TGTGCCAGCACCAAGACTAGCGGGGTCGAGCAGTACTTC	CASTKTSGVEQYF
NA	NA	TRBV18	14	TRBJ2-7	TGTGCCAGCTCACCAGACAGTAGCTCCTACGAGCAGTACTTC	CASSPDSSSYEQYF
NA	NA	TRBV9	14	TRBJ2-2	TGTGCCAGCAGCCCGGACGTGAACACCGGGGAGCTGTTTTTT	CASSPDVNTGELFF
many	NA	TRBV5-4	15	TRBJ2-2	TGTGCCAGCAGCTTCAAGGGGACGAACACCGGGGAGCTGTTTTTT	CASSFKGTNTGELFF
few	NA	TRBV7-9	14	TRBJ2-7	TGTGCCAGCAGCTTTGACTCTTCGGACTACGAGCAGTACTTC	CASSFDSSDYEQYF
NA	TRBD2	TRBV24-1	15	TRBJ2-3	TGTGCCACCAGTGAACGGACTAGCGGGGGAGATACGCAGTATTTT	CATSERTSGGDTQYF
NA	NA	TRBV7-9	14	TRBJ2-7	TGTGCCAGCAGCCACCCAGGGACCCTTTACGAGCAGTACTTC	CASSHPGTLYEQYF
NA	NA	TRBV6-5	15	TRBJ1-1	TGTGCCAGCAGTTACTCCGTGAACAGCGCCGTTGAGGCTTTCTTT	CASSYSVNSAVEAFF
NA	TRBD2	TRBV7-2	16	TRBJ2-1	TGTGCCAGCAGCCCGACTAGCGGGGGCCTCTTAAATGAGCAGTTCTTC	CASSPTSGGLLNEQFF
NA	TRBD2	TRBV5-4	15	TRBJ2-1	TGTGCCAGCAGCTCGACTAGCGGGGGGGGGAATGAGCAGTTCTTC	CASSSTSGGGNEQFF
NA	NA	TRBV5-1	15	TRBJ1-1	TGCGCCAGCAGCCGTCTGGGGGGGCCGAACACTGAAGCTTTCTTT	CASSRLGGPNTEAFF